Listed below are T cell receptor beta chains from one sample, sequenced in a study of T cells in Graves' hyperthyroidism and ophthalmopathy. Using its own MiXCR run on the multiplex PCR reads, TCRdb lists one record per CDR3 protein. The sample has approximately 430,000 distinct CDR3 sequences, approximately 14% seen once. Sequencing was carried out using blood. Receptors originate from a man aged 18 to 35 with Graves' ophthalmopathy. Each CDR3 is given with its conserved first and last residue. A D gene is named only where the DNA matches it firmly. Size is omitted from some rows. Given values are once, few, many or a class for expanded clones.

D gene,V gene,clone size,J gene,CDR3 protein,CDR3 DNA
-,TRBV24-1,-,TRBJ2-1,CALMEEAYNEQFF,TGTGCCCTTATGGAGGAGGCCTACAATGAGCAGTTCTTC
-,TRBV5-1,-,TRBJ1-1,CASSGGGGETEAFF,TGCGCCAGCAGCGGCGGAGGGGGTGAAACTGAAGCTTTCTTT
-,TRBV20-1,many,TRBJ1-1,CSARFEGSANTEAFF,TGCAGTGCTAGATTTGAAGGCAGTGCGAACACTGAAGCTTTCTTT
-,TRBV3-1,many,TRBJ2-7,CASSQEQTYEQYF,TGTGCCAGCAGCCAAGAACAAACCTACGAGCAGTACTTC
-,TRBV11-2,-,TRBJ2-5,CASSQVVAGAETQYF,TGTGCCAGCAGCCAAGTCGTGGCGGGGGCGGAGACCCAGTACTTC
TRBD1,TRBV11-1,many,TRBJ2-7,CASSLLLGQGIYEQYF,TGTGCCAGCAGCTTACTTTTGGGACAGGGAATTTACGAGCAGTACTTC
TRBD1,TRBV4-1,many,TRBJ2-7,CASKTGSSPTYEQYF,TGCGCCAGCAAGACAGGGTCTTCCCCGACCTACGAGCAGTACTTC
TRBD1,TRBV6-1,few,TRBJ2-1,CASSYYRDRGLVEQFF,TGTGCCAGCAGTTATTACCGGGACAGGGGGCTTGTTGAGCAGTTCTTC
TRBD2,TRBV6-1,many,TRBJ2-7,CASSTASGGISYEQYF,TGTGCCAGCAGCACCGCAAGCGGGGGGATCTCCTACGAGCAGTACTTC
-,TRBV19,-,TRBJ2-3,CASKGLAYGTDTQYF,TGTGCCAGTAAGGGACTGGCGTATGGCACAGATACGCAGTATTTT
-,TRBV2,many,TRBJ2-1,CASGWARGPKHWGDEQFF,TGTGCCAGCGGGTGGGCAAGGGGGCCCAAGCACTGGGGGGATGAGCAGTTCTTC
-,TRBV12-3/TRBV12-4,many,TRBJ2-1,CASSPGRRGNEQFF,TGTGCCAGCAGTCCGGGACGTAGGGGCAATGAGCAGTTCTTC
TRBD1,TRBV27,many,TRBJ2-7,CASSLSTGVIYEQYF,TGTGCCAGCAGTTTATCGACAGGGGTCATATACGAGCAGTACTTC
-,TRBV9,-,TRBJ2-7,CASSVTGDGSYEQYF,TGTGCCAGCAGCGTAACGGGGGACGGCTCCTACGAGCAGTACTTC
TRBD2,TRBV10-1,-,TRBJ2-7,CASQLAGGDGEQYF,TGCGCCAGCCAACTAGCGGGGGGCGACGGGGAGCAGTACTTC
TRBD2,TRBV2,-,TRBJ2-1,CAIRGLAGGGNEQFF,TGTGCCATCCGGGGACTAGCGGGAGGCGGGAATGAGCAGTTCTTC
-,TRBV5-1,many,TRBJ2-3,CASSSSASSTDTQYF,TGCGCCAGCAGCTCTTCCGCGTCTAGCACAGATACGCAGTATTTT
TRBD1,TRBV5-1,many,TRBJ2-3,CASSEGQGAIDTQYF,TGCGCCAGCAGCGAGGGACAGGGGGCAATAGATACGCAGTATTTT
TRBD1,TRBV4-1,few,TRBJ2-5,CASSRITGDDETQYF,TGCGCCAGCAGCCGGATCACAGGGGATGACGAGACCCAGTACTTC
-,TRBV6-1,many,TRBJ2-1,CASSDRRAAYNEQFF,TGTGCCAGCAGCGACAGAAGAGCGGCCTACAATGAGCAGTTCTTC
TRBD2,TRBV19,few,TRBJ2-5,CASSAASGGQTQYF,TGTGCCAGTAGTGCGGCTAGCGGGGGTCAGACCCAGTACTTC
TRBD2,TRBV7-2,many,TRBJ2-7,CASSSRTSGKTYEQYF,TGTGCCAGCAGCTCCCGGACTAGCGGGAAAACCTACGAGCAGTACTTC
TRBD1,TRBV6-1,few,TRBJ1-4,CASSDPPSTGILEKLFF,TGTGCCAGCAGTGACCCGCCGTCGACAGGGATTTTGGAAAAACTGTTTTTT
-,TRBV7-6,-,TRBJ1-3,CASSLGLGKAGNTIYF,TGTGCCAGCAGCTTAGGGCTGGGGAAAGCTGGAAACACCATATATTTT
-,TRBV7-2,many,TRBJ2-2,CASSPAGLYTGELFF,TGTGCCAGCAGCCCCGCGGGCTTATACACCGGGGAGCTGTTTTTT
-,TRBV5-6,-,TRBJ1-5,CASSRTVDSNQPQHF,TGTGCCAGCAGCCGGACGGTGGATAGCAATCAGCCCCAGCATTTT
TRBD1,TRBV20-1,many,TRBJ1-5,CSAPRDSPNQPQHF,TGCAGTGCTCCCAGGGACAGCCCCAATCAGCCCCAGCATTTT
-,TRBV7-2,many,TRBJ2-7,CASSSGFAYEQYF,TGTGCCAGCAGTTCGGGATTTGCCTACGAGCAGTACTTC
-,TRBV5-1,-,TRBJ2-3,CASSLGRGSDTQYF,TGCGCCAGCAGCTTGGGCAGGGGCAGCGATACGCAGTATTTT
-,TRBV7-2,many,TRBJ2-5,CASSLESGLGQETQYF,TGTGCCAGCAGCTTAGAGTCGGGTTTAGGCCAAGAGACCCAGTACTTC
-,TRBV4-1,many,TRBJ1-2,CASARGETQNYGYTF,TGCGCCAGCGCTAGGGGGGAAACGCAGAATTATGGCTACACCTTC
TRBD1,TRBV19,many,TRBJ1-2,CASTDRGDRLYGYTF,TGTGCCAGTACGGACAGGGGGGATCGTCTCTATGGCTACACCTTC
TRBD2,TRBV19,few,TRBJ2-1,CAISGGLYNEQFF,TGTGCCATTAGCGGGGGCCTTTACAATGAGCAGTTCTTC
TRBD1,TRBV12-3/TRBV12-4,few,TRBJ2-4,CASSFGQGGRYF,TGTGCCAGCAGTTTTGGACAGGGGGGGAGGTACTTC
TRBD2,TRBV7-2,many,TRBJ2-7,CASSLGAGMSYEQYF,TGTGCCAGCAGCTTAGGAGCGGGAATGAGTTACGAGCAGTACTTC
-,TRBV12-3/TRBV12-4,many,TRBJ2-1,CASSLHGGYNEQFF,TGTGCCAGCAGTTTGCATGGGGGATACAATGAGCAGTTCTTC
TRBD1,TRBV24-1,many,TRBJ1-2,CATSDPNQGVYGYTF,TGTGCCACCAGTGATCCTAATCAGGGGGTCTATGGCTACACCTTC
-,TRBV20-1,few,TRBJ2-6,CSARGSGANVLTF,TGCAGTGCTCGGGGGTCTGGGGCCAACGTCCTGACTTTC
-,TRBV6-1,many,TRBJ1-2,CASSEQPDTNNYGYTF,TGTGCCAGCAGTGAACAGCCAGATACCAATAACTATGGCTACACCTTC
-,TRBV12-3/TRBV12-4,-,TRBJ1-3,CASSQQGIAGNTIYF,TGTGCCAGCAGTCAACAGGGAATTGCTGGAAACACCATATATTTT
-,TRBV3-1,many,TRBJ1-6,CASSQAVSPLHF,TGTGCCAGCAGCCAAGCTGTGTCACCCCTCCACTTT
-,TRBV6-1,many,TRBJ1-1,CASTSRFGNSEAFF,TGTGCCAGCACGAGTAGGTTTGGGAATTCTGAAGCTTTCTTT
TRBD2,TRBV6-5,-,TRBJ2-3,CASSSAVLREALTDTQYF,TGTGCCAGCAGTTCGGCCGTTCTCCGGGAGGCCCTAACAGATACGCAGTATTTT
TRBD1,TRBV6-5,many,TRBJ1-4,CASRESGTGSEKLFF,TGTGCCAGCAGAGAATCCGGGACAGGGAGCGAAAAACTGTTTTTT
-,TRBV20-1,many,TRBJ2-1,CSASLYNNEQFF,TGCAGTGCTAGCCTTTATAACAATGAGCAGTTCTTC
-,TRBV11-2,many,TRBJ1-2,CASSPGSQALYGGYTF,TGTGCCAGCAGCCCCGGAAGCCAGGCCCTTTATGGAGGCTACACCTTC
TRBD2,TRBV2,many,TRBJ2-2,CASSGDSGRDTGELFF,TGTGCCAGCAGTGGAGATAGCGGGAGAGACACCGGGGAGCTGTTTTTT
-,TRBV14,many,TRBJ1-2,CASSQGLGGGRAYTF,TGTGCCAGCAGCCAAGGATTAGGGGGTGGGAGAGCCTACACCTTC
TRBD2,TRBV24-1,-,TRBJ2-2,CATGDYNTGELFF,TGTGCCACCGGGGACTACAACACCGGGGAGCTGTTTTTT
-,TRBV5-1,many,TRBJ2-7,CASSLGVGPHDYEQYF,TGCGCCAGCAGCTTGGGGGTGGGACCTCACGACTACGAGCAGTACTTC
-,TRBV7-2,few,TRBJ2-6,CASGTDRNSGANVLTF,TGTGCCAGCGGAACCGACCGTAACTCTGGGGCCAACGTCCTGACTTTC
TRBD1,TRBV6-1,many,TRBJ1-1,CASSPVQGADTEAFF,TGTGCCAGCAGTCCGGTACAGGGGGCAGACACTGAAGCTTTCTTT
-,TRBV10-3,-,TRBJ1-6,CAISGSNSPLHF,TGTGCCATCAGTGGATCCAATTCACCCCTCCACTTT
-,TRBV5-1,many,TRBJ1-1,CASSFTSGNTEAFF,TGCGCCAGCAGCTTCACTTCGGGGAACACTGAAGCTTTCTTT
-,TRBV5-5,many,TRBJ2-5,CASSLTSWRAETQYF,TGTGCCAGCAGCTTGACCTCGTGGAGGGCAGAGACCCAGTACTTC